The 25 T cell receptor beta chains listed next were all sequenced from one sample in a study of T-cell reconstitution after alpha-beta-depleted transplantation in children. Unique molecular identifiers were incorporated when the TCRbeta library was constructed. TCRdb re-called the PCR reads through MiXCR, storing one row per CDR3 protein. This table holds approximately 980,000 distinct CDR3 sequences, less than 30% found once. Source: PBMCs, mostly from graft donor cells, taken 360 days after TCRalphabeta/CD19-depleted stem cell transplant. Source of these receptors: a boy younger than two who had a stem cell transplant for SCID, so the T cells may come from the graft donor.

This chain links TRBV20-1 with TRBJ2-3; 8 bases are a match to TRBD1. CDR3 size: 18 residues. The V and J ends lost 0 bases and 2 bases, in that order; junction bases with no gene match: 13. CDR1 is DFQATT, CDR2 SNEGSKA, per germline (reference sequence). The CDR3 spells CSARDGQGLILHTDTQYF. In DNA, the CDR3 is TGCAGTGCTAGAGACGGACAGGGCTTGATTTTACACACAGATACGCAGTATTTT.

This clonotype was seen only once. The J gene is TRBJ2-7, the V gene TRBV5-1, with D possibly TRBD2 on 6 matching bases. Trimming cost V 5 bases and J 2 bases, with 14 bases left between them. Germline V gives CDR1 SGHRS, CDR2 YFSETQ. CDR3 length: 14 residues. This chain's CDR3 is CASRWDFQAYEQYF. The CDR3 nucleotides are TGCGCCAGCAGGTGGGACTTCCAGGCCTACGAGCAGTACTTC.

The chain employs TRBV29-1 and TRBJ2-7; D is possibly TRBD2 (5 bases). The CDR3 runs 12 residues. Germline CDR1 SQVTM, CDR2 ANQGSEA. V lost 3 bases to trimming and J lost 2 bases, with 8 bases between them. CDR3 in amino acids: CSVEAGTYEQYF. CDR3 nucleotide sequence: TGCAGCGTTGAGGCGGGTACCTACGAGCAGTACTTC.

The chain employs TRBV6-2 or TRBV6-3 and TRBJ2-5, with D possibly TRBD2 on 5 matching bases. The CDR3 is 15 amino acids. CDR1 is MNHEY and CDR2 is SVGEGT in the germline V gene. V was trimmed by 4 bases and J by 3 bases, leaving 15 bases between them. The DNA of the CDR3 is TGTGCCAGCAGTTCGAGTCGGGGTTCCGAAGAGACCCAGTACTTC. Translation gives CASSSSRGSEETQYF.

The table lists this clonotype with many counts. This chain links TRBV20-1 with TRBJ2-5, with 8 bases aligning to TRBD1. The CDR3 is 13 residues long. V trimming: 6 bases; J trimming: 4 bases; junction bases outside the gene matches: 7. Germline lookup yields CDR1 DFQATT and CDR2 SNEGSKA (reference sequence). CDR3 protein: CSARTGIGETQYF. The CDR3 DNA reads TGCAGTGCCCGGACAGGGATTGGAGAGACCCAGTACTTC.

This clonotype was counted many times. The chain uses TRBV6-5 and TRBJ2-1; D gene unclear. CDR1 is MNHEY and CDR2 is SVGAGI in the germline V gene. The CDR3 length is 17 residues. Trimming shortened V by 0 bases and J by 6 bases, and 18 bases separated the two germline ends. CDR3 DNA sequence: TGTGCCAGCAGTTACTCGAGAGTCGTCACCGCGTCCAATGAGCAGTTCTTC. This codes for CASSYSRVVTASNEQFF.

This CDR3 is CASSLFRAGDYSNQPQHF. Written as DNA, the CDR3 is TGTGCCAGCAGTTTATTCAGGGCCGGGGACTATAGCAATCAGCCCCAGCATTTT. V is TRBV28 and J is TRBJ1-5; D is possibly TRBD1 (5 bases). Germline values: CDR1 MDHEN, CDR2 SYDVKM. This CDR3 has 18 residues. V was pared by 1 base and J by 0 bases, with 16 bases between.

The chain joins TRBV20-1 to TRBJ1-1; D uncertain. CDR1 is DFQATT, CDR2 SNEGSKA, per germline (reference sequence). The CDR3 has 14 residues. Trimming cost V 0 bases and J 4 bases, with 12 bases left between them. CDR3 bases: TGCAGTGCTAGAGATCTCGACTCTGGCACTGAAGCTTTCTTT. It translates to CSARDLDSGTEAFF.

The gene calls are TRBV6-6 and TRBJ2-1; D is perhaps TRBD1 or TRBD2 (5 bases each). CDR3 length: 13 residues. The germline V gene encodes CDR1 MNHNY and CDR2 SVGAGI (reference sequence). The V end lost 2 bases, the J end lost 6 bases, and 8 bases lay between the germline ends. CDR3 sequence: CASSYGGFNEQFF. CDR3 sequence (DNA): TGTGCCAGCAGTTACGGGGGATTCAATGAGCAGTTCTTC.

The chain is built from TRBV4-1 and TRBJ2-7; weak D call: TRBD1 (7 bases). Germline values: CDR1 MGHRA, CDR2 YSYEKL. The CDR3 totals 17 residues. Trimming removed 1 base from V and 2 bases from J, with 18 bases in between. DNA of the CDR3: TGCGCCAGCAGCCAAGGAGGTATGCGGGACAGAGCCTACGAGCAGTACTTC. It is translated as CASSQGGMRDRAYEQYF.

The chain has TRBV7-2 and TRBJ2-7; D not resolved. Deletions cut 1 base from V and 3 bases from J, with 13 bases between. The CDR3 extends over 15 amino acids. From germline, CDR1 is SGHTA and CDR2 FQGNSA. CDR3 DNA sequence: TGTGCCAGCAGCTTAGGCGGCGGTTACAACTACGAGCAGTACTTC. It yields the protein CASSLGGGYNYEQYF.

The count of this clonotype is one. V gene TRBV12-5 combines with J gene TRBJ2-5; D is tentatively TRBD1 or TRBD2 (5 bases each). CDR1 and CDR2 (germline): LGHNT, FRNRAP. Trimming stripped 5 bases from V and 4 bases from J, with 14 bases between. This CDR3 spans 14 amino acids. CDR3 in DNA: TGTGCTAGTGGTGGCGGCCGGGGCCGAGAGACCCAGTACTTC. Encoded protein: CASGGGRGRETQYF.

This clonotype was found a few times. The rearrangement links TRBV12-3 or TRBV12-4 to TRBJ1-1; D may be TRBD1 (6 bases). This CDR3 region has 15 residues. V was pared by 4 bases and J by 2 bases, with 14 bases between. The CDR3 is CASSWGGSFNTEAFF. CDR3 in DNA: TGTGCCAGCAGTTGGGGGGGCTCCTTCAACACTGAAGCTTTCTTT.

This clonotype was picked up many times. The V call is TRBV12-3 or TRBV12-4, the J call TRBJ2-4, with 7 bases aligning to TRBD1. The CDR3 spans 12 residues. V was clipped by 6 bases and J by 9 bases; unmatched bases: 5. The CDR3 is CASSRQGSIQYF. CDR3 DNA sequence: TGTGCCAGCAGCCGACAGGGAAGCATTCAGTACTTC.

This clonotype was detected a few times. V gene TRBV10-3 combines with J gene TRBJ1-6, with 9 bases identical to TRBD1. V trimming: 0 bases; J trimming: 7 bases; junction bases outside the gene matches: 1. The CDR3 is 15 amino acids. Looked up from germline, CDR1 is ENHRY and CDR2 is SYGVKD. CDR3 DNA: TGTGCCATCAGTGAGTCGGACAGGGGAAATTCACCCCTCCACTTT. Protein sequence: CAISESDRGNSPLHF.

This chain uses TRBV4-1 with TRBJ2-3; maybe TRBD1 (5 bases). Trimming stripped 2 bases from V and 0 bases from J, with 9 bases between. Germline V gene sequence: CDR1 MGHRA, CDR2 YSYEKL. The CDR3 sequence is 15 residues long. This CDR3 is CASSQKGLSTDTQYF. The CDR3 DNA follows: TGCGCCAGCAGCCAAAAGGGGCTAAGCACAGATACGCAGTATTTT.

V gene TRBV5-1 combines with J gene TRBJ2-1; D possibly uses TRBD1 or TRBD2 (5 bases each). The germline gives CDR1 SGHRS, CDR2 YFSETQ. There are 13 residues in the CDR3. The V end lost 6 bases, the J end lost 12 bases, and 19 bases lay between the germline ends. The CDR3 DNA reads as TGCGCCAGCACCTGGGAGACCGGGACGAGGCAGTTCTTC. Encoded protein: CASTWETGTRQFF. Full variable domain (remainder filled in from reference TRBV5-1 and TRBJ2-1): KAGVTQTPRYLIKTRGQQVTLSCSPISGHRSVSWYQQTPGQGLQFLFEYFSETQRNKGNFPGRFSGRQFSNSRSEMNVSTLELGDSALYLCASTWETGTRQFFGPGTRLTVL.

The chain's CDR3 is CSARPLANTGELFF. CDR3 in DNA: TGCAGTGCTAGGCCCCTAGCGAACACCGGGGAGCTGTTTTTT. The rearrangement joins TRBV20-1 to TRBJ2-2; D gene unclear. The CDR3 totals 14 residues. V lost 3 bases to trimming and J lost 0 bases, with 8 bases between them. Germline V gene sequence: CDR1 DFQATT, CDR2 SNEGSKA (reference sequence).

The rearrangement uses TRBV15 and TRBJ2-3, with D possibly matching TRBD2 (6 bases). Deletions cut 0 bases from V and 0 bases from J, with 10 bases between. The CDR3 covers 16 residues. Germline V gives CDR1 LNHNV, CDR2 YYDKDF (reference sequence). Written as DNA, the CDR3 is TGTGCCACCAGCAGAGAGCGGGGTCTAAGCACAGATACGCAGTATTTT. It is translated as CATSRERGLSTDTQYF.

This clonotype showed up just a few times. The CDR3 spells CASSLWPEQFF. The CDR3 DNA follows: TGTGCCAGCAGTTTGTGGCCTGAGCAGTTCTTC. The rearrangement uses TRBV12-3 or TRBV12-4 and TRBJ2-1; D gene uncertain. CDR3 length: 11 residues. Trimming took off 3 bases at V and 9 bases at J, with 6 bases between the two ends.

This clonotype was counted only a few times. The rearrangement uses TRBV7-2 and TRBJ1-5; D unclear. The ends were cut back, 5 bases at V and 5 bases at J, with 13 bases in the middle. CDR1 and CDR2 (germline): SGHTA, FQGNSA. There are 14 residues in the CDR3. The CDR3 nucleotides are TGTGCCAGCAGCCCCAGGCCCACCTATCAGCCCCAGCATTTT. Translating gives CASSPRPTYQPQHF.

The V gene is TRBV29-1, the J gene TRBJ1-1, with D tentatively TRBD1 (6 bases). The germline CDR1 and CDR2 sequences are SQVTM and ANQGSEA. CDR3 length equals 12 residues. V lost 6 bases to trimming and J lost 5 bases, with 13 bases between them. CDR3 nucleotides: TGCAGCGTCGAACAGGGTGAGACTGAAGCTTTCTTT. Translated: CSVEQGETEAFF.

In this sample, this clonotype turned up a few times. This chain uses TRBV10-3 with TRBJ2-5; D is uncertain. From germline, CDR1 is ENHRY and CDR2 SYGVKD. This CDR3 contains 14 residues. The ends were cut back, 5 bases at V and 0 bases at J, with 10 bases in the middle. CDR3 DNA: TGTGCCATCAGTCGGACGGCCTACCAAGAGACCCAGTACTTC. This gives the protein CAISRTAYQETQYF.

This clonotype has only a few counts. V usage is TRBV20-1 and J usage is TRBJ1-1, with 8 bases that match TRBD1. The CDR3 extends over 13 amino acids. Trimming cost V 2 bases and J 5 bases; bases outside gene matches: 4. Germline V gene lookup returns CDR1 DFQATT and CDR2 SNEGSKA (reference sequence). In DNA form, the CDR3 reads TGCAGTGCTAGATTGGACAGGGTAACTGAAGCTTTCTTT. It specifies CSARLDRVTEAFF.

The rearrangement links TRBV6-1 to TRBJ2-3, with no clear D. Germline lookup yields CDR1 MNHNS and CDR2 SASEGT. With 7 bases removed from V and 2 bases from J, the gap between germline ends came to 13 bases. CDR3 length: 14 residues. The DNA of the CDR3 is TGTGCCAGCAATAACGGTCAGCCCACAGATACGCAGTATTTT. Translating gives CASNNGQPTDTQYF.